The 31 T cell receptor beta chains presented below share a single source sample, sequenced in a study of blood T cell repertoires in COVID-19. The protocol was immunoSEQ multiplex PCR, while the TCRdb copy is restricted to in-frame clones and leaves out a portion. Found here are 70,000 to 80,000 clones, roughly 85% of them singletons; the top ten hold roughly a third. Sample: peripheral blood. The receptors shown here come from a woman older than 75 with active or convalescent COVID-19.

This clone was seen a few times. V is TRBV30 and J is TRBJ2-2, with D maybe TRBD1 (5 bases). The V end was cut by 3 bases, the J end by 3 bases, with 11 bases between. CDR3 length equals 14 residues. Germline lookup yields CDR1 GTSNPN and CDR2 SVGIG (reference sequence). CDR3 protein: CAWSQGTDTGELFF. DNA for the CDR3: TGTGCCTGGAGCCAGGGAACGGACACCGGGGAGCTGTTTTTT.

The chain recombines TRBV19 with TRBJ2-3; maybe TRBD1 (5 bases). V lost 5 bases and J 0 bases, leaving 15 bases between the germline ends. CDR3 length: 16 residues. Looked up from germline, CDR1 is LNHDA and CDR2 is SQIVND (reference sequence). The CDR3 nucleotides are TGTGCCAGTAGTGCCACAGGTCCCGCTAGCACAGATACGCAGTATTTT. Its translation: CASSATGPASTDTQYF.

The chain uses TRBV12-3 or TRBV12-4 and TRBJ1-2; 8 nucleotides line up with TRBD1. The junction had 4 bases not matched to a gene; V was cut back by 6 bases and J by 4 bases. CDR3 length: 13 amino acids. CDR3 nucleotides: TGTGCCAGCAGCCCAGACAGGGGCTATGGCTACACCTTC. Translated, it gives CASSPDRGYGYTF.

This chain joins TRBV13 and TRBJ2-3, with TRBD2 as a possible D gene (5 bases). Germline V gene lookup returns CDR1 PRHDT and CDR2 FYEKMQ (reference sequence). This CDR3 is built from 13 residues. Deletions cut 2 bases from V and 8 bases from J, with 11 bases between. CDR3 sequence (DNA): TGTGCCAGCAGCTTATCCGGACTCCCTACGCAGTATTTT. Translating gives CASSLSGLPTQYF. The entire variable domain, with the rest obtained from reference TRBV13 and TRBJ2-3, is as follows: AAGVIQSPRHLIKEKRETATLKCYPIPRHDTVYWYQQGPGQDPQFLISFYEKMQSDKGSIPDRFSAQQFSDYHSELNMSSLELGDSALYFCASSLSGLPTQYFGPGTRLTVL.

CDR3 DNA: TGTGCCAGCAGCTCGTTAACCGGACAGGGCGGCTATGGCTACACCTTC. Translation gives CASSSLTGQGGYGYTF. The chain links TRBV11-2 to TRBJ1-2; 8 positions match TRBD1. CDR1 SGHAT and CDR2 FQNNGV come from the germline V gene. The CDR3 is 16 amino acids. V dropped 4 bases and J dropped 4; count of bases not matched to a gene: 11.

The V gene is TRBV2, the J gene TRBJ1-2, with a tentative D call TRBD1 (5 bases). Germline CDR1 reads SNHLY; CDR2 reads FYNNEI. The length of the CDR3 is 12 residues. V shed 4 bases and J shed 5 bases, with 8 bases lying between them. Written as DNA, the CDR3 is TGTGCCAGCAGTGGACAGCTATATGGCTACACCTTC. Its protein is CASSGQLYGYTF.

The gene calls are TRBV30 and TRBJ2-1; possibly TRBD2 for D (5 bases). Germline CDR1 is GTSNPN and CDR2 is SVGIG (reference sequence). The V and J ends lost 1 base and 12 bases respectively, with 19 bases between them. The CDR3 runs to 14 residues. CDR3 in amino acids: CAWSAGAAVQGQFF. The CDR3 DNA is TGTGCCTGGAGTGCCGGAGCAGCGGTCCAAGGGCAGTTCTTC. Drawing the rest from reference TRBV30 and TRBJ2-1, the complete variable domain is SQTIHQWPATLVQPVGSPLSLECTVEGTSNPNLYWYRQAAGRGLQLLFYSVGIGQISSEVPQNLSASRPQDRQFILSSKKLLLSDSGFYLCAWSAGAAVQGQFFGPGTRLTVL.

The rearrangement joins TRBV6-1 to TRBJ1-2; D remains unclear. Trimming removed 3 bases at V and 4 bases at J, with 15 bases between. The CDR3 is 15 amino acids. Germline V gives CDR1 MNHNS, CDR2 SASEGT. CDR3 amino acids: CASSETTGRIYGYTF. CDR3 bases: TGTGCCAGCAGTGAGACCACTGGCAGGATCTATGGCTACACCTTC.

The chain recombines TRBV6-1 with TRBJ2-3; no clear D gene. The germline V and J ends were trimmed by 6 bases and 2 bases, with 3 bases remaining between them. CDR3 length: 11 amino acids. Germline V gives CDR1 MNHNS, CDR2 SASEGT. In DNA, the CDR3 is TGTGCCAGCAGCCTCACAGATACGCAGTATTTT. Its translation: CASSLTDTQYF.

This clone was observed a few times. V gene TRBV4-3 combines with J gene TRBJ1-2; no firm D call. Trimming took 0 bases from V and 3 from J, leaving 11 bases between them. The CDR3 is 15 residues long. Germline V gene data show CDR1 as LGHNA and CDR2 as YSLEER. CDR3 protein: CASSQEERRDYGYTF. CDR3 DNA sequence: TGCGCCAGCAGCCAAGAGGAGCGGAGGGACTATGGCTACACCTTC.

The chain combines TRBV19 with TRBJ2-3; possibly TRBD1 for D (6 bases). Between the trimmed V and J ends, which lost 7 bases and 3 bases, there was a span of 11 bases. The germline CDR1 and CDR2 sequences are LNHDA and SQIVND (reference sequence). CDR3 length: 13 amino acids. CDR3 sequence reads: CASTQQGTDTQYF. Written as DNA, the CDR3 is TGTGCCAGTACACAGCAGGGGACAGATACGCAGTATTTT.

The chain couples TRBV19 to TRBJ2-2, with 8 bases matching TRBD1. Per germline, CDR1 LNHDA and CDR2 SQIVND (reference sequence). The CDR3 has 14 residues. J was trimmed by 7 bases and V by 7 bases; bases with no gene match: 8. The CDR3, as DNA: TGTGCCAGTATGACCCAGGGGGCGAACGGGGAGCTGTTTTTT. It is translated as CASMTQGANGELFF.

This chain links TRBV24-1 with TRBJ2-1; tentatively, D is TRBD1 (6 bases). In germline, CDR1 is KGHDR, CDR2 SFDVKD. Trimming shortened V by 3 bases and J by 4 bases, and 15 bases separated the two germline ends. The CDR3 extends over 16 amino acids. In DNA form, the CDR3 reads TGTGCCACCAGTGATAGGCGGAGACAGGCATACAATGAGCAGTTCTTC. Translation gives CATSDRRRQAYNEQFF.

The chain uses TRBV5-1 and TRBJ2-7; 11 bases map to TRBD1. The CDR3 runs 16 residues. The V segment lost 5 bases and the J segment 0 bases; nucleotides outside the gene matches: 7. Germline V gene lookup returns CDR1 SGHRS and CDR2 YFSETQ. CDR3 bases: TGCGCCAGCAGTGCTGGGACAGGGGGGAGCTCCTACGAGCAGTACTTC. It encodes CASSAGTGGSSYEQYF.

This chain joins TRBV6-6 and TRBJ2-3; D gene unclear. The CDR3 runs 14 residues. The V and J ends lost 0 bases and 3 bases respectively, with 7 bases between them. Germline CDR1 is MNHNY and CDR2 is SVGAGI (reference sequence). The CDR3 sequence: CASSYSSVTDTQYF. CDR3 DNA: TGTGCCAGCAGTTACTCGTCCGTGACAGATACGCAGTATTTT.

The chain joins TRBV3-1 (or the pseudogene TRBV3-2) to TRBJ2-5; perhaps TRBD2 as D (7 bases). The V end lost 0 bases, the J end lost 8 bases, and 19 bases lay between the germline ends. The CDR3 is made up of 16 amino acids. Germline V CDR1 and CDR2: LGHDT, YNNKEL (reference sequence). As DNA, the CDR3 is TGTGCCAGCAGCCAAGACTGGCGGGGGCAAATGAGAACCCAGTACTTC. It encodes CASSQDWRGQMRTQYF.

The chain links TRBV29-1 to TRBJ2-1, with 9 bases fitting TRBD1. CDR1 is SQVTM, CDR2 ANQGSEA, per germline. CDR3 length equals 13 residues. The V segment lost 8 bases and the J segment 4 bases; nucleotides outside the gene matches: 6. The CDR3 here is CSTTGGAYNEQFF. The CDR3 coding sequence is TGCAGCACCACAGGGGGCGCTTACAATGAGCAGTTCTTC.

This clone came up once. The J gene is TRBJ1-2, the V gene TRBV4-3; 7 bases map to TRBD1. The CDR3 is made up of 14 amino acids. Germline trimming cut 6 bases from V and 0 bases from J; bases unmatched to any gene: 4. CDR1 and CDR2 (germline): LGHNA, YSLEER. CDR3 nucleotide sequence: TGCGCCAGCAGGCGGACAGGAGCTAACTATGGCTACACCTTC. Translating gives CASRRTGANYGYTF.

This clone was seen only once. The chain recombines TRBV9 with TRBJ2-7; D might be TRBD2 (6 bases). This CDR3 is 14 amino acids long. The V and J ends lost 4 bases and 4 bases respectively, with 15 bases between them. Per germline, CDR1 SGDLS and CDR2 YYNGEE. This CDR3 reads CASSIHPEGYEQYF. CDR3 nucleotides: TGTGCCAGCAGCATCCACCCGGAGGGGTACGAGCAGTACTTC.

The CDR3 here is CASSLRAGALDTQYF. As DNA, the CDR3 is TGTGCCAGCAGCCTCCGGGCGGGGGCTTTGGATACGCAGTATTTT. V and J are TRBV7-6 and TRBJ2-3, with TRBD2 as a possible D gene (7 bases). This CDR3 has 15 amino acids. Trimming removed 5 bases at V and 6 bases at J, with 18 bases between. Germline V CDR1 and CDR2: SGHVS, FNYEAQ.

As DNA, the CDR3 is TGCGCCAGCAGCTTAACCGGGAACAGCAATCAGCCCCAGCATTTT. Residues: CASSLTGNSNQPQHF. The rearrangement joins TRBV5-1 to TRBJ1-5; D ambiguous. Trimming left V 2 bases short and J 1 base short, with 10 bases between. Germline V lookup: CDR1 SGHRS, CDR2 YFSETQ. There are 15 residues in the CDR3.

The rearrangement uses TRBV2 and TRBJ2-2; 7 bases align to TRBD1. CDR1 is SNHLY, CDR2 FYNNEI, per germline. This CDR3 region has 16 residues. After removal of 6 bases from V and 0 bases from J, the junction contained 7 bases not matched to a gene. In DNA, the CDR3 is TGTGCCAGCAGGCAACAGGGGACAGCGAACACCGGGGAGCTGTTTTTT. This codes for CASRQQGTANTGELFF.

V is TRBV2 and J is TRBJ2-1; 12 bases are shared with TRBD2. Germline V gene data show CDR1 as SNHLY and CDR2 as FYNNEI. V was clipped by 10 bases and J by 8 bases; unmatched bases: 6. The CDR3 is 13 amino acids. The chain's CDR3 is CAIRTSGVYEQFF. DNA for the CDR3: TGTGCCATAAGGACTAGCGGGGTCTATGAGCAGTTCTTC.

CDR3 sequence (DNA): TGTGCCAGCAGGGTTGGGACAGGGGCTCACGGGGAGCTGTTTTTT. Protein product: CASRVGTGAHGELFF. This chain links TRBV6-5 with TRBJ2-2; 10 nucleotides agree with TRBD1. With 6 bases clipped from V and 7 bases from J, the junction kept 8 bases outside the gene matches. From germline, CDR1 is MNHEY and CDR2 SVGAGI. The length of the CDR3 is 15 residues.

The V gene is TRBV6-2 or TRBV6-3, the J gene TRBJ2-7; TRBD1 aligns across 7 bases. V dropped 4 bases and J dropped 6; count of bases not matched to a gene: 15. This CDR3 has 16 residues. Germline V gene data show CDR1 as MNHEY and CDR2 as SVGEGT. CDR3 loop: CASSFKGGEPEIEQYF. The CDR3 nucleotides are TGTGCCAGCAGTTTTAAAGGGGGCGAACCGGAAATCGAGCAGTACTTC.

CDR3 sequence (DNA): TGTGCCAGCAGTTACGGCGCGGGGGGGGAGACCCAGTACTTC. Translated: CASSYGAGGETQYF. The V call is TRBV6-6, the J call TRBJ2-5; TRBD2 aligns across 9 bases. The V gene's germline CDR1 is MNHNY and CDR2 SVGAGI (reference sequence). The CDR3 consists of 14 residues. J lost 5 bases, V lost 2 bases, and 3 bases had no gene match.

This clone was seen a single time. V gene TRBV7-2 combines with J gene TRBJ1-6, with a possible D match to TRBD1 (5 bases). Germline assignment: CDR1 SGHTA and CDR2 FQGNSA. V was pared by 1 base and J by 7 bases, with 11 bases between. The CDR3 extends over 15 amino acids. The CDR3 region has the DNA TGTGCCAGCAGCTTAGACAGGTCGAGGAATTCACCCCTCCACTTT. Its protein product is CASSLDRSRNSPLHF.

This clone came up once. V and J are TRBV13 and TRBJ2-6; no clear D. Germline CDR1 reads PRHDT; CDR2 reads FYEKMQ (reference sequence). Trimming shortened V by 4 bases and J by 1 base, and 11 bases separated the two germline ends. This CDR3 comprises 16 residues. The CDR3 DNA follows: TGTGCCAGCAGCTGGGCAGGTGGGTCTGGGGCCAACGTCCTGACTTTC. It yields the protein CASSWAGGSGANVLTF. The variable domain in full, completed from reference TRBV13 and TRBJ2-6, reads AAGVIQSPRHLIKEKRETATLKCYPIPRHDTVYWYQQGPGQDPQFLISFYEKMQSDKGSIPDRFSAQQFSDYHSELNMSSLELGDSALYFCASSWAGGSGANVLTFGAGSRLTVL.

This clone has only a few counts. For the CDR3, the DNA is TGTGCCAGCAGCCTGAGGTCAGATACGCAGTATTTT. Encoded protein: CASSLRSDTQYF. The genes are TRBV5-4 and TRBJ2-3; D is unclear. CDR3 length equals 12 residues. Germline-derived CDR1 and CDR2 are SGHNT and YYREEE (reference sequence). V lost 4 bases to trimming and J lost 4 bases, with 7 bases between them.

The V gene is TRBV7-3, the J gene TRBJ1-2, with D possibly TRBD1 on 5 matching bases. V lost 5 bases and J lost 6, with 10 bases in between. The germline V gene has CDR1 SGHTA and CDR2 FQGTGA. This CDR3 spans 12 amino acids. In nucleotides, the CDR3 is TGTGCCAGCAGCCTATCGGGGGATGGCTACACCTTC. Its translation: CASSLSGDGYTF.

Points on this clone: At one end the junction does not follow the germline gene, possibly because of a read error. The rearrangement links TRBV2 to TRBJ2-2; the match to TRBD2 covers 8 bases. The V gene's germline CDR1 is SNHLY and CDR2 FYNNEI. The CDR3 contains 16 residues. Written as DNA, the CDR3 is TGTGCCAGCAGGGAAGGGCTAGCGGGGAACACCGGGGAGCTGTTTTTT. This encodes CASREGLAGNTGELFF.